This TCR beta chain emerged from a study of T cell responses to AZD1222 COVID-19 vaccine. Study summary: Pooled samples include second doses given at about 4 or 12 weeks. General study points: Most donors were white British, females outnumbered males, and clonal diversity was possibly underestimated.

On this clone itself: No antigen is known for it.

Sequencing used immunoSEQ multiplex PCR; TCRdb keeps in-frame clones, though not all of them. In the table there are 80,000 to 95,000 clones, about 87% of which are singletons. Trimming removed 0 bases at V and 11 bases at J, with 4 bases between. From germline, CDR1 is SEHNR and CDR2 FQNEAQ (reference sequence). The CDR3 covers 10 residues. The rearrangement links TRBV7-9 to TRBJ1-1; D unclear. The sequence was obtained from an adult in good health. The source was peripheral blood, collected on day 0 of AZD1222 vaccination. This CDR3 is CASSLAFAFF. The CDR3 DNA sequence: TGTGCCAGCAGCTTAGCATTTGCTTTCTTT.